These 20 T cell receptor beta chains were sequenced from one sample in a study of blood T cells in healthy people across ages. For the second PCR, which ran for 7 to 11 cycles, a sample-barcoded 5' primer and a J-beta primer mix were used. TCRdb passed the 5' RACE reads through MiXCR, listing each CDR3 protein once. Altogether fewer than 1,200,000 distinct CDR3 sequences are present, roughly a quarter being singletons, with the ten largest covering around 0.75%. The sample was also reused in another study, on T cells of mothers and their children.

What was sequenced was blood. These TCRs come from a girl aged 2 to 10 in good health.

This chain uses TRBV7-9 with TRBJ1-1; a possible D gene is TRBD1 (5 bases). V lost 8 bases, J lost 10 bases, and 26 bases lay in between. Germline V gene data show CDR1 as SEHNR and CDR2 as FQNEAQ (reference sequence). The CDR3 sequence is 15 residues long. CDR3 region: CASGHMRGSPERAFF. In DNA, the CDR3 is TGTGCCAGCGGTCATATGAGGGGCTCCCCAGAGCGAGCTTTCTTT.

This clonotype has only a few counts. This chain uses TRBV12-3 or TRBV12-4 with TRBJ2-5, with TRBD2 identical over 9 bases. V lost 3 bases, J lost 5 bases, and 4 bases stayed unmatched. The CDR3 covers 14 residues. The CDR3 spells CASSFGGGAETQYF. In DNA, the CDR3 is TGTGCCAGCAGTTTTGGCGGGGGGGCTGAGACCCAGTACTTC.

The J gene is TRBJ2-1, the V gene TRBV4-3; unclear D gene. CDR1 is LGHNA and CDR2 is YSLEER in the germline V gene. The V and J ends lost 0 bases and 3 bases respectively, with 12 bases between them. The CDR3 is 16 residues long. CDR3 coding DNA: TGCGCCAGCAGCCAAGATCGGATGGCAGTCTACAATGAGCAGTTCTTC. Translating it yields CASSQDRMAVYNEQFF.

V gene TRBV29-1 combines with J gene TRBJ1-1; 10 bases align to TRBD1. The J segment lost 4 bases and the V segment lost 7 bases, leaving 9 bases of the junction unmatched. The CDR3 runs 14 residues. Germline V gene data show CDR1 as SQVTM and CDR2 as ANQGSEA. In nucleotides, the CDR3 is TGCAGCGCCGGGGACAGGGGATCCATCACTGAAGCTTTCTTT. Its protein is CSAGDRGSITEAFF.

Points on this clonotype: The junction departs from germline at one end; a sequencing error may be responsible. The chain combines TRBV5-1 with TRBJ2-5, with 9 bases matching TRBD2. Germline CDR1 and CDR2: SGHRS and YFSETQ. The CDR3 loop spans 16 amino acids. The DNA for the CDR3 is TGCGCCAGCAGCCCGCTTTGGGCGGGAGGGCCGGAGACCCAGCACTTC. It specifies CASSPLWAGGPETQHF.

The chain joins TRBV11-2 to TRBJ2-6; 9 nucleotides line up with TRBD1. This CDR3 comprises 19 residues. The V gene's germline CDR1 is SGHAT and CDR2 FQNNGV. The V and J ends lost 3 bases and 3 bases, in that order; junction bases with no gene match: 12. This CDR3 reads CASSLGPGQGIHGANVLTF. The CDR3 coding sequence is TGTGCCAGCAGCTTGGGGCCGGGACAGGGAATCCATGGGGCCAACGTCCTGACTTTC.

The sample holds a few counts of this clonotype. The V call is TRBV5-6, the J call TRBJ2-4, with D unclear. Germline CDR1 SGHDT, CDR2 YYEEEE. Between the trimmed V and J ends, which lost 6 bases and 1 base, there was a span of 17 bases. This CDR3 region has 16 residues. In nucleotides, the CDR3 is TGTGCCAGCACCTTTATACTGGGGATGGCCAAAAACATTCAGTACTTC. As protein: CASTFILGMAKNIQYF.

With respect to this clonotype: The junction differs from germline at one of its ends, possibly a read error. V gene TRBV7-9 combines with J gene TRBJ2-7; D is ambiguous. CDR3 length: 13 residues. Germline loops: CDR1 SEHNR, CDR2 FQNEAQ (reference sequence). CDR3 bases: TGTACCAGCAGCTTTGGGGATGCTTACGAGCAGTACTTC. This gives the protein CTSSFGDAYEQYF.

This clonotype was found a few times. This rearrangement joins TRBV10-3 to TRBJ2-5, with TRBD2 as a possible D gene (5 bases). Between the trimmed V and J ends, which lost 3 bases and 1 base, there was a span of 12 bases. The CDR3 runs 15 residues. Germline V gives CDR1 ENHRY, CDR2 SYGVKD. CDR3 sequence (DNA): TGTGCCATCAGTGACTCGTTGGCGGGCCAAGAGACCCAGTACTTC. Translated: CAISDSLAGQETQYF.

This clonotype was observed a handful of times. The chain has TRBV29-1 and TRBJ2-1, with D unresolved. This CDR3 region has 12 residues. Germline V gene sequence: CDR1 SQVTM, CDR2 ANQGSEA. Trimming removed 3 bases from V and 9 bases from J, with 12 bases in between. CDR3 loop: CSVDSNEPEQFF. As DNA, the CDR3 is TGCAGCGTTGATTCGAACGAACCTGAGCAGTTCTTC.

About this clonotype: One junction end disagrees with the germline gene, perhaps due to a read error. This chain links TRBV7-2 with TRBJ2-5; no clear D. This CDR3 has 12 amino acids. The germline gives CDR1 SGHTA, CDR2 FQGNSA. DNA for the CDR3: TGTGCCAGCAGCTTCCCCCTCGGAACCGCTCACTTC. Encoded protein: CASSFPLGTAHF. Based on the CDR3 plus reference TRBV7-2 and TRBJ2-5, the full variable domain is GAGVSQSPSNKVTEKGKDVELRCDPISGHTALYWYRQSLGQGLEFLIYFQGNSAPDKSGLPSDRFSAERTGGSVSTLTIQRTQQEDSAVYLCASSFPLGTAHFGPGTRLLVL.

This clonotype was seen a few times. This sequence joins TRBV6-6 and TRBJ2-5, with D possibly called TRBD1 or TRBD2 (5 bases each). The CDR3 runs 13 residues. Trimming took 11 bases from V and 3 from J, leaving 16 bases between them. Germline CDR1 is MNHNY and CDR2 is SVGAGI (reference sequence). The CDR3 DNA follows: TGTGCCTGCTGGGACCCTGTAAAAGAGACCCAGTACTTC. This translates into CACWDPVKETQYF.

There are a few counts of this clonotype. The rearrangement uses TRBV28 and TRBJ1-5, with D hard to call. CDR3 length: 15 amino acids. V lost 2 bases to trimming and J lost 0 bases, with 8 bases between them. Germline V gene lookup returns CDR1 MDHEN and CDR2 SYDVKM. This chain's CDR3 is CASSLKINSNQPQHF. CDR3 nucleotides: TGTGCCAGCAGTTTAAAGATCAATAGCAATCAGCCCCAGCATTTT.

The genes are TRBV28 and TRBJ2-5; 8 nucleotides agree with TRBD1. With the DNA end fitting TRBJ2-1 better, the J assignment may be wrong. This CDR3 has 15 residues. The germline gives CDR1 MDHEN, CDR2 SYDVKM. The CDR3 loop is CASSPDRVDRNEQFF. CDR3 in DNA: TGTGCCAGCAGCCCGGACAGGGTTGATCGCAATGAGCAGTTCTTC.

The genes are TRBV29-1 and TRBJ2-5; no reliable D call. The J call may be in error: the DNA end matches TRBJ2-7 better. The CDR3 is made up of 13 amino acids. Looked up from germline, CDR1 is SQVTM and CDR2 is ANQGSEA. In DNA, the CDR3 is TGCAGCGTTGAAGTCGACAACTCCTACGAGCAGTACTTC. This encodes CSVEVDNSYEQYF.

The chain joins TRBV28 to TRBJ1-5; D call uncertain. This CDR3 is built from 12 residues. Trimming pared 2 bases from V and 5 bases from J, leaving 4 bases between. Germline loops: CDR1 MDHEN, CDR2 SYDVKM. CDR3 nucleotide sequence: TGTGCCAGCAGTTTAGGGCATCAGCCCCAGCATTTT. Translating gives CASSLGHQPQHF. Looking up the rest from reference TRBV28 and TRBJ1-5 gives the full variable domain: DVKVTQSSRYLVKRTGEKVFLECVQDMDHENMFWYRQDPGLGLRLIYFSYDVKMKEKGDIPEGYSVSREKKERFSLILESASTNQTSMYLCASSLGHQPQHFGDGTRLSIL.

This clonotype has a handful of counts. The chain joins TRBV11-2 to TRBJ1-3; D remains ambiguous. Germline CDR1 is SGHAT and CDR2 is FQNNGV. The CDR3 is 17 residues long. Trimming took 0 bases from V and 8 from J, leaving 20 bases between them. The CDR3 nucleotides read TGTGCCAGCAGCTTAGATCGTTTGGAGTTCCTCCTAGACACCATATATTTT. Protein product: CASSLDRLEFLLDTIYF.

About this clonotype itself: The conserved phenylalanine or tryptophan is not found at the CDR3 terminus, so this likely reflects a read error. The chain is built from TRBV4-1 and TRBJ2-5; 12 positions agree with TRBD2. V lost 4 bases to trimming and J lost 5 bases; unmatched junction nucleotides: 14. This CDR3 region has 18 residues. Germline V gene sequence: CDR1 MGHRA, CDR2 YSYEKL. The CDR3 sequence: CASSLGLAGPHGGETQYS. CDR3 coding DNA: TGCGCCAGCAGCCTGGGACTAGCGGGTCCGCACGGGGGGGAGACCCAGTACTCC.

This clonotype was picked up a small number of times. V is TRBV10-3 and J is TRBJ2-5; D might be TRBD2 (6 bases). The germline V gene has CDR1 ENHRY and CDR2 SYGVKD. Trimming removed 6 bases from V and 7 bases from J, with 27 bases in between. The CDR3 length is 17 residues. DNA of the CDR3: TGTGCCATCAGCGTAAAAAGTCCCAAAGGAGGGTCCGCGACCCAGTACTTC. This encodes CAISVKSPKGGSATQYF.

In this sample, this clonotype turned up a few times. CDR3 in amino acids: CSARDLDRGGEKLFF. The CDR3 DNA reads as TGCAGTGCTAGAGACCTAGACAGGGGCGGAGAAAAACTGTTTTTT. The V gene is TRBV20-1, the J gene TRBJ1-4; 8 positions match TRBD1. The CDR3 is 15 residues long. V trimming: 0 bases; J trimming: 8 bases; junction bases outside the gene matches: 8. CDR1 DFQATT and CDR2 SNEGSKA come from the germline V gene (reference sequence).